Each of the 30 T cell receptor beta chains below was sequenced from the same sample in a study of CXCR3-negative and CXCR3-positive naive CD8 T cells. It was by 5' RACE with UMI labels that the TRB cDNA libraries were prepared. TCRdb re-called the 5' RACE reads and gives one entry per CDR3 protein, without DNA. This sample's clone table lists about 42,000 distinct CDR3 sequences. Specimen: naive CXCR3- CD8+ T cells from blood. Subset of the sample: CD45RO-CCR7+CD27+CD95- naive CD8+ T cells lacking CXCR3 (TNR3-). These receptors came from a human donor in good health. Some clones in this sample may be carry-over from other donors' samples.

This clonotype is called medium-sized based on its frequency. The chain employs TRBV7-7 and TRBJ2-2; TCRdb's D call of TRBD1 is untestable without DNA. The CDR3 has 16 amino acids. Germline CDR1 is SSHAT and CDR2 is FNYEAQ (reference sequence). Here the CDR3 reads CASSFTGGLAAGELFF.

The CDR3 sequence is CASSLAEQGITDTQYF. The V call is TRBV7-8, the J call TRBJ2-3; the TCRdb call, TRBD1, lacks DNA for checking. CDR3 length: 16 amino acids. Germline CDR1 SGHVS, CDR2 FQNEAQ. The full variable domain, in which reference TRBV7-8 and TRBJ2-3 provide the parts outside the CDR3, is GAGVSQSPRYKVAKRGQDVALRCDPISGHVSLFWYQQALGQGPEFLTYFQNEAQLDKSGLPSDRFFAERPEGSVSTLKIQRTQQEDSAVYLCASSLAEQGITDTQYFGPGTRLTVL.

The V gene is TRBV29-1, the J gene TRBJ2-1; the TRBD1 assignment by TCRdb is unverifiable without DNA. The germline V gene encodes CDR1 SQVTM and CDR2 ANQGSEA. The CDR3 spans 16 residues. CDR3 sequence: CSVVVGTGGPYNEQFF.

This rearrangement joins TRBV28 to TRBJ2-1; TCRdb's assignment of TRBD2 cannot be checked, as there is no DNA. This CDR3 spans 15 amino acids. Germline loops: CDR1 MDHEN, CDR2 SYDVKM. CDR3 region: CASSFPPGSGIHPFF.

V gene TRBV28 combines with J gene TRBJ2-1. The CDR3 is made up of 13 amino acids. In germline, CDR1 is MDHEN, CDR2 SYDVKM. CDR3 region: CASSLTQYNEQFF.

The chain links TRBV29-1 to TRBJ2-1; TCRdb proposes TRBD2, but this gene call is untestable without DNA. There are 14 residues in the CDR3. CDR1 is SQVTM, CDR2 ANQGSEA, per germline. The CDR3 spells CSVEGLAYYNEQFF.

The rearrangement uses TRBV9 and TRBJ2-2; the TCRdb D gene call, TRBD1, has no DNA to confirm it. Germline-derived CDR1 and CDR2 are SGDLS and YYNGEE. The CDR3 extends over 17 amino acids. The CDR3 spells CASSEVPGRVDTGELFF.

The CDR3 region is CSASRGSRESNTGELFF. J is TRBJ2-2 and V is TRBV20-1; with no DNA, the TCRdb D assignment of TRBD1 cannot be verified. The CDR3 is 17 residues long. Germline V lookup: CDR1 DFQATT, CDR2 SNEGSKA (reference sequence).

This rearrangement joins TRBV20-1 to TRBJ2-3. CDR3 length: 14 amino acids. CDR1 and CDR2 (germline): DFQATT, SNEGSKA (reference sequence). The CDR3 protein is CSARDLGSTDTQYF.

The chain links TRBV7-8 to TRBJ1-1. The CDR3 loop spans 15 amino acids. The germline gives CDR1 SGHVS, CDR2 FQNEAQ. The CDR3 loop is CASSLAIAGYTEAFF.

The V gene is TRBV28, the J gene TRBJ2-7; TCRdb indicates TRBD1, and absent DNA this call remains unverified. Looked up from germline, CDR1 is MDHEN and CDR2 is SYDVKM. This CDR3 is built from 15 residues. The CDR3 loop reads CASSSGTPKPYEQYF.

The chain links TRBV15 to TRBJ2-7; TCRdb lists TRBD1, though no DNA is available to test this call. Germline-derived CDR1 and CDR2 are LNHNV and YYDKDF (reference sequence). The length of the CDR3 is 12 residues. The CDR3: CATSQGGYEQYF.

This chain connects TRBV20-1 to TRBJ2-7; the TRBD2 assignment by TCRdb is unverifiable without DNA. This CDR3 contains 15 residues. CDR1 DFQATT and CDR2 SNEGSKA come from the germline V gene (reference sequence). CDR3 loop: CSAIPAGLAGYEQYF.

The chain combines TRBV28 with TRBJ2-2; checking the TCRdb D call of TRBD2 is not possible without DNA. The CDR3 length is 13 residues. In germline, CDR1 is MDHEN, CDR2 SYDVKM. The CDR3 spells CASKQEGTGELFF. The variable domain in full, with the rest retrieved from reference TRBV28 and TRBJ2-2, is DVKVTQSSRYLVKRTGEKVFLECVQDMDHENMFWYRQDPGLGLRLIYFSYDVKMKEKGDIPEGYSVSREKKERFSLILESASTNQTSMYLCASKQEGTGELFFGEGSRLTVL.

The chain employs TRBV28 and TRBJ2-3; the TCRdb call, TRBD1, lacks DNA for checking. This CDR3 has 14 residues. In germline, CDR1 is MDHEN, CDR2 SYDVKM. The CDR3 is CASSWDRNTDTQYF.

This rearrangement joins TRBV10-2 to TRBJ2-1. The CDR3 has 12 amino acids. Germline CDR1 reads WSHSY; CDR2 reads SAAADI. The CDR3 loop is CASTPSYNEQFF.

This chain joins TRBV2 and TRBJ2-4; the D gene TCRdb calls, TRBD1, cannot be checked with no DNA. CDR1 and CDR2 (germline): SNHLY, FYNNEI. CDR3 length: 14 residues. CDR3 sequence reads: CASTGDTGRYIQYF.

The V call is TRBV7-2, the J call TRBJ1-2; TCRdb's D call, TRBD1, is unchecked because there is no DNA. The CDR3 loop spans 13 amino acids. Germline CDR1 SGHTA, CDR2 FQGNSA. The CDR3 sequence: CASSLDYRVGYTF.

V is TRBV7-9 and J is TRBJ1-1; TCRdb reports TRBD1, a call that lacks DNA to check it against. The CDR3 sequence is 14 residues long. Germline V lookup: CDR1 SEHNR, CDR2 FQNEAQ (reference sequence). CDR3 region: CASRAQLSNTEAFF. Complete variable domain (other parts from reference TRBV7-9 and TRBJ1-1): DTGVSQNPRHKITKRGQNVTFRCDPISEHNRLYWYRQTLGQGPEFLTYFQNEAQLEKSRLLSDRFSAERPKGSFSTLEIQRTEQGDSAMYLCASRAQLSNTEAFFGQGTRLTVV.

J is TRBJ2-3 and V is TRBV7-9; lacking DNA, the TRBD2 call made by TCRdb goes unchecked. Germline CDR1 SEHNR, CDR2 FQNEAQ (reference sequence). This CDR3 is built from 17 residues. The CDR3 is CASSLPSTAGDADTQYF. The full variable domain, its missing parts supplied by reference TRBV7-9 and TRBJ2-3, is DTGVSQNPRHKITKRGQNVTFRCDPISEHNRLYWYRQTLGQGPEFLTYFQNEAQLEKSRLLSDRFSAERPKGSFSTLEIQRTEQGDSAMYLCASSLPSTAGDADTQYFGPGTRLTVL.

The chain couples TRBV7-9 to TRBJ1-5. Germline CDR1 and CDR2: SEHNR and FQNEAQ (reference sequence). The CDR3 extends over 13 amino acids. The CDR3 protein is CASSLATDQPQHF.

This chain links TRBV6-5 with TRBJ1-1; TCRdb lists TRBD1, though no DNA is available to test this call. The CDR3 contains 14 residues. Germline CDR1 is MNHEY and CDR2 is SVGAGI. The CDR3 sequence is CASSVGTGGTEAFF.

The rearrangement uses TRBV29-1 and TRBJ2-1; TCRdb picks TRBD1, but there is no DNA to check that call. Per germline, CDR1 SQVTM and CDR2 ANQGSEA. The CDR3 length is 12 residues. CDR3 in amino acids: CSVRPREWEQFF.

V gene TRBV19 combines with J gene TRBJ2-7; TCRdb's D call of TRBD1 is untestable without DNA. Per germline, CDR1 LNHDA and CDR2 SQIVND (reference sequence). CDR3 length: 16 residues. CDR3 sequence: CASSIPPGQGKSEQYF.

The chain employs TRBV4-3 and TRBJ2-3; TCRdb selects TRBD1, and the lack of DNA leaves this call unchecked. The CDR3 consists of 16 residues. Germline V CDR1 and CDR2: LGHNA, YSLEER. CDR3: CASSQDHRGGTDTQYF.

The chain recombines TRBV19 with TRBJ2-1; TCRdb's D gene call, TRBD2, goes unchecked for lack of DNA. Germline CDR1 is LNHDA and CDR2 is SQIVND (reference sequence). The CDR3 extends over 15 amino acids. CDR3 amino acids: CASRQGLALHNGQFF.

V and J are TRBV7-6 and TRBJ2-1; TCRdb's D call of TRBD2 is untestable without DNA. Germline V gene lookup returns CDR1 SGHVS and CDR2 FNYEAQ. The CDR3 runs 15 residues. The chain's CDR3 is CASSSESGTYNEQFF. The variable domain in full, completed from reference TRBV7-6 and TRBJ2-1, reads GAGVSQSPRYKVTKRGQDVALRCDPISGHVSLYWYRQALGQGPEFLTYFNYEAQQDKSGLPNDRFSAERPEGSISTLTIQRTEQRDSAMYRCASSSESGTYNEQFFGPGTRLTVL.

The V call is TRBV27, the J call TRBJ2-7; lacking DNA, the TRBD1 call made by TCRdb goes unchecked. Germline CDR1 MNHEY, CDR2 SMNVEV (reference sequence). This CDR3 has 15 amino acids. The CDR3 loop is CASSPRTGEPYEQYF.

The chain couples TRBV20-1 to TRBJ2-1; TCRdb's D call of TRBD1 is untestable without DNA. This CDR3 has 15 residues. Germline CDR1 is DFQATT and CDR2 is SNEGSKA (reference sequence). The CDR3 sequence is CSASPPRGTYNEQFF.

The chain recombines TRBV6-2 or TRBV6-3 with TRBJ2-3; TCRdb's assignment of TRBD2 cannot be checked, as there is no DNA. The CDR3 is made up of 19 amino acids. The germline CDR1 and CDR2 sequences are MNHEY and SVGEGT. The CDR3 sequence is CASSLDKLGARFSTDTQYF.